The 8 T cell receptor beta chains below were found in one sample sequenced in a study of cytomegalovirus exposure and HLA in healthy donors. Vbeta (60) and Jbeta (13) primers were used in the PCR. Measured with immunoSEQ multiplex PCR; TCRdb has only the in-frame clones, and not every one. The sample records under 100,000 clones, 70% being singletons. The sample was PBMCs. The receptors derive from a woman between 50 and 59 years old in good health and CMV-seropositive.

This sequence joins TRBV19 and TRBJ1-3; no clear D gene. Germline CDR1 is LNHDA and CDR2 is SQIVND (reference sequence). The CDR3 runs to 16 residues. V lost 5 bases to trimming and J lost 0 bases, with 14 bases between them. The CDR3 region is CASSRSTSLSGNTIYF. The CDR3 DNA reads as TGTGCCAGTAGTCGGTCGACATCACTCTCTGGAAACACCATATATTTT.

CDR3 in amino acids: CASSPGTGREKLFF. The CDR3, as DNA: TGCGCCAGCAGCCCCGGGACAGGGAGGGAAAAACTGTTTTTT. The chain recombines TRBV5-1 with TRBJ1-4, with 9 positions matching TRBD1. Germline lookup yields CDR1 SGHRS and CDR2 YFSETQ. Losses at the gene ends were 4 bases for V and 8 bases for J; bases not matched to a gene: 6. This CDR3 region has 14 residues.

The gene calls are TRBV5-1 and TRBJ1-5; 8 bases line up with TRBD1. The CDR3 runs to 14 residues. V was pared by 3 bases and J by 4 bases, with 3 bases of the junction left unmatched. The germline gives CDR1 SGHRS, CDR2 YFSETQ. This CDR3 reads CASSSGDRNQPQHF. The CDR3 nucleotides read TGCGCCAGCAGCTCGGGGGACAGGAATCAGCCCCAGCATTTT.

This chain links TRBV10-3 with TRBJ2-2; no reliable D call. Trimming took 6 bases from V and 3 from J, leaving 8 bases between them. The CDR3 covers 13 residues. In germline, CDR1 is ENHRY, CDR2 SYGVKD. In DNA, the CDR3 is TGTGCCATCAGAGTTCAGGACACCGGGGAGCTGTTTTTT. It encodes CAIRVQDTGELFF.

The V call is TRBV19, the J call TRBJ2-3; 7 bases match TRBD2. Trimming took 4 bases from V and 11 from J; bases not matched to a gene: 9. From germline, CDR1 is LNHDA and CDR2 SQIVND (reference sequence). The CDR3 extends over 13 amino acids. The CDR3 DNA reads as TGTGCCAGTAGTACCCTCCTCGGGGAGGGGCAGTATTTT. This translates into CASSTLLGEGQYF.

V gene TRBV7-8 combines with J gene TRBJ2-3; maybe TRBD2 (6 bases). Trimming took 2 bases from V and 10 from J, leaving 10 bases between them. Germline CDR1 SGHVS, CDR2 FQNEAQ. The CDR3 sequence is 12 residues long. The CDR3 loop is CASSLRTKAQYF. CDR3 in DNA: TGTGCCAGCAGCTTAAGGACTAAGGCGCAGTATTTT.

This clone was detected once. The chain is built from TRBV10-3 and TRBJ2-1; D gene ambiguous. There are 13 residues in the CDR3. The germline V gene encodes CDR1 ENHRY and CDR2 SYGVKD. Trimming took off 6 bases at V and 8 bases at J, with 14 bases between the two ends. Here the CDR3 DNA reads TGTGCCATCAGCCCAGACTCCGCGGATGAGCAGTTCTTC. Its protein product is CAISPDSADEQFF.

The chain recombines TRBV13 with TRBJ2-5; TRBD2 aligns across 7 bases. V gave up 7 bases and J gave up 1 base; unmatched junction bases: 6. The CDR3 has 14 residues. CDR1 is PRHDT, CDR2 FYEKMQ, per germline (reference sequence). This chain's CDR3 is CASTKGLPQETQYF. The CDR3 coding sequence is TGTGCCAGCACCAAGGGACTACCCCAAGAGACCCAGTACTTC. Looking up the rest from reference TRBV13 and TRBJ2-5 gives the full variable domain: AAGVIQSPRHLIKEKRETATLKCYPIPRHDTVYWYQQGPGQDPQFLISFYEKMQSDKGSIPDRFSAQQFSDYHSELNMSSLELGDSALYFCASTKGLPQETQYFGPGTRLLVL.